This T cell receptor beta chain was captured in a study of cytomegalovirus exposure and HLA in healthy donors. A multiplex PCR was run with 60 Vbeta primers and 13 Jbeta primers. The protocol was immunoSEQ multiplex PCR, while the TCRdb copy is restricted to in-frame clones and leaves out a portion. The repertoire has 240,000 or so clones, 82% of them found once; the top ten carry 5% to 6%. CDR1 MNHEY and CDR2 SVGAGI come from the germline V gene. The CDR3 has 16 amino acids. V was cut by 0 bases and J by 6 bases, with 15 bases left in between. The clonotype originates from a woman in her thirties or forties in good health and CMV-seropositive. This chain uses TRBV6-5 with TRBJ2-4, with a weak D call TRBD2 (5 bases). Sequenced material: PBMCs. The CDR3 loop is CASSYSITGVTNIQYF. CDR3 nucleotides: TGTGCCAGCAGTTACTCGATCACCGGGGTGACAAACATTCAGTACTTC.